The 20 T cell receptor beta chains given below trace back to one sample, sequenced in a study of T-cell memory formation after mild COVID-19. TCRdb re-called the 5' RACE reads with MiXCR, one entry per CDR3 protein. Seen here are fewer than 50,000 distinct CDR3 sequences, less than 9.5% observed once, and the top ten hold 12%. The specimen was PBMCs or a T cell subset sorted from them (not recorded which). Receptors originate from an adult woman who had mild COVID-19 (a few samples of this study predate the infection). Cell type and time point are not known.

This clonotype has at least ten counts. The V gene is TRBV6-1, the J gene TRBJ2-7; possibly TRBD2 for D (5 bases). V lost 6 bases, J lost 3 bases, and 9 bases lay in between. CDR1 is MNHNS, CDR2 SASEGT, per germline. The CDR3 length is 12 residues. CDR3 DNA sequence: TGTGCCAGCAGCCGGGGAAACTACGAGCAGTACTTC. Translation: CASSRGNYEQYF.

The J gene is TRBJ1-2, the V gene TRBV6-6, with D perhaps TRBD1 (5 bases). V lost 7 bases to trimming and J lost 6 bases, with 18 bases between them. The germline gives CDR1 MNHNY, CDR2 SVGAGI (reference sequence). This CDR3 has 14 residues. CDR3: CASKPQGGSDGYTF. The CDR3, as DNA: TGTGCCAGCAAACCCCAGGGAGGGTCCGATGGCTACACCTTC.

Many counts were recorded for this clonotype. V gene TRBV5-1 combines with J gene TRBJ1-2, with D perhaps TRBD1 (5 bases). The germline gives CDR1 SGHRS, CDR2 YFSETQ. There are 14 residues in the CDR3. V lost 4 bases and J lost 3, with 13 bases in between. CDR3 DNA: TGCGCCAGCAGCGTAAACGACAGACACTATGGCTACACCTTC. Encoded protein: CASSVNDRHYGYTF. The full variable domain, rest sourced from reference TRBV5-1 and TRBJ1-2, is KAGVTQTPRYLIKTRGQQVTLSCSPISGHRSVSWYQQTPGQGLQFLFEYFSETQRNKGNFPGRFSGRQFSNSRSEMNVSTLELGDSALYLCASSVNDRHYGYTFGSGTRLTVV.

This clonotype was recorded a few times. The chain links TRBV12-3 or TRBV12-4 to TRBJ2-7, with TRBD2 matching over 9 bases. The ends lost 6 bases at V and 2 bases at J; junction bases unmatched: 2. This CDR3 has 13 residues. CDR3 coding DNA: TGTGCCAGCAGAGCTAGCGGGACCTACGAGCAGTACTTC. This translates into CASRASGTYEQYF.

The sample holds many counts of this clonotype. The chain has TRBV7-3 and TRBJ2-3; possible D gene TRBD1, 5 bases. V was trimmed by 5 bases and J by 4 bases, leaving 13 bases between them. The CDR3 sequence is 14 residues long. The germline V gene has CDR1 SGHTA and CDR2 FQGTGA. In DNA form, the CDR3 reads TGTGCCAGCAGCCCGAATCGACAGCCAGATACGCAGTATTTT. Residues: CASSPNRQPDTQYF. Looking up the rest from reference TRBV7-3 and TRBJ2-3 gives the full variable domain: GAGVSQTPSNKVTEKGKYVELRCDPISGHTALYWYRQSLGQGPEFLIYFQGTGAADDSGLPNDRFFAVRPEGSVSTLKIQRTERGDSAVYLCASSPNRQPDTQYFGPGTRLTVL.

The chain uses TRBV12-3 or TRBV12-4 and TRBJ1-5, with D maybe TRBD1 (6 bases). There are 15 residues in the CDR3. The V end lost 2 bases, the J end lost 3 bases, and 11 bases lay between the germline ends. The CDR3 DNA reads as TGTGCCAGCAGTTTATCAGGGGAAACCAATCAGCCCCAGCATTTT. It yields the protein CASSLSGETNQPQHF.

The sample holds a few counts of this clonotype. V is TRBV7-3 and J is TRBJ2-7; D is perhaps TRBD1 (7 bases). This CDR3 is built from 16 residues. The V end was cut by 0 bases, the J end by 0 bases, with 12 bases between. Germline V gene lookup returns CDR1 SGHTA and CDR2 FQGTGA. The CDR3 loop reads CASSLTGGTASYEQYF. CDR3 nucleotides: TGTGCCAGCAGCTTAACAGGGGGGACAGCCTCCTACGAGCAGTACTTC.

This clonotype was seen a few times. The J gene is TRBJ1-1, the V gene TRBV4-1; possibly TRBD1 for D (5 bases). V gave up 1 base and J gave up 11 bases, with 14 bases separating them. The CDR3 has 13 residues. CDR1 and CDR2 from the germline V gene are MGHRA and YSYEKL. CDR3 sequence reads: CASSQGGGTVAFF. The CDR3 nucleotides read TGCGCCAGCAGCCAAGGGGGGGGAACGGTGGCTTTCTTT.

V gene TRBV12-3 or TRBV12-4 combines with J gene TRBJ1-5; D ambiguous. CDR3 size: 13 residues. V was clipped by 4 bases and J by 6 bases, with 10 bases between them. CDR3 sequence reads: CASSSVVGQPQHF. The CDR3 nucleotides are TGTGCCAGCAGTTCCGTGGTAGGTCAGCCCCAGCATTTT.

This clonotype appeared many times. The CDR3 sequence is CASERQTNTGELFF. The DNA of the CDR3 is TGTGCCAGCGAGCGGCAGACGAACACCGGGGAGCTGTTTTTT. The V gene is TRBV9, the J gene TRBJ2-2; a weak D match, TRBD2 (5 bases). V lost 7 bases and J lost 0, with 10 bases in between. Looked up from germline, CDR1 is SGDLS and CDR2 is YYNGEE. The CDR3 extends over 14 amino acids.

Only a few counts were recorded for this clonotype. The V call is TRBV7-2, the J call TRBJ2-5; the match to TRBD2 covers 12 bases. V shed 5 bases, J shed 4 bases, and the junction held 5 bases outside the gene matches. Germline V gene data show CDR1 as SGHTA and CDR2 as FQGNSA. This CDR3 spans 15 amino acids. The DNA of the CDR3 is TGTGCCAGCAGCGGGAAGGGACTAGCGGGAGAGACCCAGTACTTC. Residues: CASSGKGLAGETQYF.

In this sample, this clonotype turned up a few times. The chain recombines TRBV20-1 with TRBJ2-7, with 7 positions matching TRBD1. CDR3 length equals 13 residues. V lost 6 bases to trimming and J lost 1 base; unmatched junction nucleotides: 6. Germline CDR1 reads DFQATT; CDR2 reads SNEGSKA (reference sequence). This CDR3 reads CSATDRTSYEQYF. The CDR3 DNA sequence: TGCAGTGCAACGGACAGGACTTCCTACGAGCAGTACTTC.

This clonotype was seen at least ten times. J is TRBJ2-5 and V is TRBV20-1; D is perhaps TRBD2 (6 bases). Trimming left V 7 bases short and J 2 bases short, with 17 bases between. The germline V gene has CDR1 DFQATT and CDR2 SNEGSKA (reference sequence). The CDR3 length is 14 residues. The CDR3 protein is CSVQDWRAQETQYF. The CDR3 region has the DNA TGCAGTGTTCAGGACTGGAGGGCACAAGAGACCCAGTACTTC.

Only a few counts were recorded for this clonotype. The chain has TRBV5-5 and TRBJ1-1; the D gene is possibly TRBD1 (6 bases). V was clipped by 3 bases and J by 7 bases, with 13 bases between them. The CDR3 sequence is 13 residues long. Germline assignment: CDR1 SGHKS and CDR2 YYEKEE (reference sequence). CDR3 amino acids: CASSWGTLGEAFF. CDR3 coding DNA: TGTGCCAGCAGCTGGGGGACATTGGGTGAAGCTTTCTTT.

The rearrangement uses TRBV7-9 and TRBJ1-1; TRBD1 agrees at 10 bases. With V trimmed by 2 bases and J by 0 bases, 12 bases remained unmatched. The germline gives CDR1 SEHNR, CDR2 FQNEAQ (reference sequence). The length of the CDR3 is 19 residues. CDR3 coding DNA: TGTGCCAGCAGCTTAATGAGGACAGGGGGAAGGCACATGAACACTGAAGCTTTCTTT. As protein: CASSLMRTGGRHMNTEAFF.

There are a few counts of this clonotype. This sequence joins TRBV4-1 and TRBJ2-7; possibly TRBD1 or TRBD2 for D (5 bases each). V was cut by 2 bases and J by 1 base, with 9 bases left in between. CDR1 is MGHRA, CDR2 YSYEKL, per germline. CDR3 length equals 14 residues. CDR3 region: CASSQLGRSYEQYF. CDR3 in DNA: TGCGCCAGCAGCCAACTGGGACGGTCCTACGAGCAGTACTTC.

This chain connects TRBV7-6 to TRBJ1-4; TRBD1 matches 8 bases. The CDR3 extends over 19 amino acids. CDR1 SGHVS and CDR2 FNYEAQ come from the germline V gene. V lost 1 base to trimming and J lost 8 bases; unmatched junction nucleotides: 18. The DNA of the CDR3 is TGTGCCAGCAGCTTAGTTACCGGGACAGGTCTGTGGTGGAAAGAAAAACTGTTTTTT. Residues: CASSLVTGTGLWWKEKLFF. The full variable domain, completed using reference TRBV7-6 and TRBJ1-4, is GAGVSQSPRYKVTKRGQDVALRCDPISGHVSLYWYRQALGQGPEFLTYFNYEAQQDKSGLPNDRFSAERPEGSISTLTIQRTEQRDSAMYRCASSLVTGTGLWWKEKLFFGSGTQLSVL.

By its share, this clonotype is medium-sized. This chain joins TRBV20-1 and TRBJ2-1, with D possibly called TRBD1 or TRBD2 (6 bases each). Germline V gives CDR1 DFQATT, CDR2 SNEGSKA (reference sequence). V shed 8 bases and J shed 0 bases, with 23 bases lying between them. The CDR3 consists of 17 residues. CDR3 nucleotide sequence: TGCAGTCCAAGGGACTCGGGGGCCGTTGCCTCCTACAATGAGCAGTTCTTC. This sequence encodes CSPRDSGAVASYNEQFF.

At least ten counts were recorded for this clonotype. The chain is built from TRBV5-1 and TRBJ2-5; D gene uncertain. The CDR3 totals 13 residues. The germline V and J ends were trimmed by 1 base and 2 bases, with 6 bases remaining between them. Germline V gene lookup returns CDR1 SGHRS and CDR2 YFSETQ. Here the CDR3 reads CASSLIQQETQYF. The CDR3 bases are TGCGCCAGCAGCTTGATACAGCAAGAGACCCAGTACTTC.

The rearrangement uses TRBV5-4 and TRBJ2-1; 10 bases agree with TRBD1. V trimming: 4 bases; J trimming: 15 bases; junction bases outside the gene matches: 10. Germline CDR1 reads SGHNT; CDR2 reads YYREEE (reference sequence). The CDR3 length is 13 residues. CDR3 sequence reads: CASSPPGTGVTFF. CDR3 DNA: TGTGCCAGCAGCCCCCCCGGGACAGGGGTGACGTTCTTC.